Each of the 32 T cell receptor beta chains below was sequenced from the same sample in a study of tumor-infiltrating lymphocytes in primary liver carcinoma. Total RNA amounting to 450 to 500 ng was the source from which TCR beta cDNA was made with a constant-region primer. Libraries for TCR beta were built through three nested multiplex PCR rounds, which together made up a slightly modified ARM-PCR procedure. TRBV1-TRBV30 forward primers paired with a C-beta reverse primer were used in the first two PCR rounds, which ran approximately 11 cycles each. Using its own MiXCR run on the multiplex PCR reads, TCRdb lists one record per CDR3 protein. In the table there are approximately 340,000 distinct CDR3 sequences, about 65% of which are singletons. Alongside blood RNA obtained from unsorted whole blood, germline DNA was also extracted. The sample consisted of peripheral blood. Source of these receptors: a man aged 35-49 years with primary liver carcinoma and hepatitis B virus infection.

J is TRBJ2-1 and V is TRBV10-3, with unresolved D. The CDR3 is 12 residues long. V was cut by 1 base and J by 10 bases, with 8 bases left in between. CDR1 is ENHRY and CDR2 is SYGVKD in the germline V gene. The CDR3 DNA reads as TGTGCCATCAGTGAGTTTTCGCGGGAGCAGTTCTTC. Its protein product is CAISEFSREQFF.

To note about this clonotype: One end of the junction fails to match germline, which may point to a read error. This chain uses TRBV12-3 or TRBV12-4 with TRBJ2-7, with TRBD1 matching over 12 bases. CDR3 length equals 14 residues. The CDR3 DNA follows: TGTGCCAGCAGGGGGACAGGGGGCTCCGACGAGAAGTACTTC. This gives the protein CASRGTGGSDEKYF.

On this clonotype itself: This may arise from a read error, as a much more abundant clone is one base away. The J gene is TRBJ2-7, the V gene TRBV10-2; D possibly matches TRBD1 or TRBD2 (5 bases each). This CDR3 comprises 14 residues. Germline V gives CDR1 WSHSY, CDR2 SAAADI. CDR3 nucleotides: TGCGCCAGCAGGATGGGGACGGTCTCCTACGATCAGTACTTC. This gives the protein CASRMGTVSYDQYF.

The chain uses TRBV6-5 and TRBJ1-1; 7 bases agree with TRBD1. J gave up 3 bases and V 8 bases, and 12 bases lay outside the gene matches. The CDR3 has 15 amino acids. Per germline, CDR1 MNHEY and CDR2 SVGAGI. The CDR3 nucleotides read TGTGCCAGCGGACCCCCCACGGGACAGCACACTGAAGCTTTCTTT. Translating gives CASGPPTGQHTEAFF.

This clonotype occurred many times. The chain joins TRBV6-2 or TRBV6-3 to TRBJ2-1; a possible D gene is TRBD1 (7 bases). Trimming removed 4 bases from V and 8 bases from J, with 12 bases in between. This CDR3 is 13 amino acids long. Germline CDR1 is MNHEY and CDR2 is SVGEGT. CDR3 amino acids: CASSLEGADEQFF. The CDR3 nucleotides read TGTGCCAGCAGTTTGGAGGGGGCGGATGAGCAGTTCTTC.

The rearrangement links TRBV6-1 to TRBJ2-7; unclear D gene. Germline V gene sequence: CDR1 MNHNS, CDR2 SASEGT. Trimming took off 6 bases at V and 10 bases at J, with 13 bases between the two ends. The CDR3 totals 11 residues. The CDR3 here is CASSLGYGQYF. CDR3 DNA: TGTGCCAGCAGCCTCGGCTACGGCCAGTACTTC.

About this clonotype itself: This likely comes from a read error, as the CDR3 has no conserved phenylalanine or tryptophan at its end. The V and J genes are TRBV10-3 and TRBJ2-7; D may be TRBD1 (6 bases). V lost 6 bases to trimming and J lost 2 bases, with 17 bases between them. From germline, CDR1 is ENHRY and CDR2 SYGVKD. The CDR3 runs to 15 residues. DNA for the CDR3: TGTGCCATCAGCGACGGCCAGGGGTCTACCTACGAGCAGTACTTA. Translation: CAISDGQGSTYEQYL.

Points on this clonotype: A read error may be the cause here, since a much bigger clone is one base away. The J gene is TRBJ1-1, the V gene TRBV4-1, with D hard to call. The germline V gene has CDR1 MGHRA and CDR2 YSYEKL. This CDR3 has 16 residues. The CDR3 protein is CASSQDGRAMNTEVFF. CDR3 coding DNA: TGCGCCAGCAGCCAAGATGGACGGGCTATGAACACTGAAGTTTTCTTT.

This clonotype occurred many times. The gene calls are TRBV29-1 and TRBJ2-7; D gene ambiguous. Between the trimmed V and J ends, which lost 6 bases and 6 bases, there was a span of 15 bases. The CDR3 spans 12 residues. Per germline, CDR1 SQVTM and CDR2 ANQGSEA. CDR3 in amino acids: CSVERLVGEQYF. CDR3 nucleotides: TGCAGCGTGGAAAGGCTTGTGGGCGAGCAGTACTTC.

This clonotype came up many times. In nucleotides, the CDR3 is TGTGCCATCAGTGAGTCAAAACAAGAAAACACTGAAGCTTTCTTT. Protein sequence: CAISESKQENTEAFF. V usage is TRBV10-3 and J usage is TRBJ1-1; D ambiguous. The V gene's germline CDR1 is ENHRY and CDR2 SYGVKD. The CDR3 length is 15 residues. Trimming pared 0 bases from V and 2 bases from J, leaving 10 bases between.

V is TRBV6-1 and J is TRBJ1-5; D is uncertain. The CDR3 has 14 amino acids. Trimming removed 2 bases at V and 5 bases at J, with 10 bases between. Germline values: CDR1 MNHNS, CDR2 SASEGT. The CDR3: CASSERSGYQPQHF. The CDR3 bases are TGTGCCAGCAGTGAAAGGTCAGGTTATCAGCCCCAGCATTTT.

Details on this clonotype: A junction boundary mismatches the germline segment, possibly from a read error. V usage is TRBV4-1 and J usage is TRBJ1-5; D call uncertain. Germline V gene lookup returns CDR1 MGHRA and CDR2 YSYEKL. The CDR3 runs 16 residues. CDR3 DNA: TGCACCAGCAGCCCCCTGAGAGGCAGGTCCGCTCAGCCCCAGCATTTT. This encodes CTSSPLRGRSAQPQHF.

This clonotype was recorded many times. This chain connects TRBV10-3 to TRBJ2-3; D gene ambiguous. Trimming removed 2 bases from V and 4 bases from J, with 4 bases in between. Germline assignment: CDR1 ENHRY and CDR2 SYGVKD. CDR3 length: 12 residues. The CDR3 DNA follows: TGTGCCATCAGTGAGGGGCCAGATACGCAGTATTTT. This translates into CAISEGPDTQYF.

This clonotype occurred many times. The V and J genes are TRBV6-1 and TRBJ2-5, with TRBD2 as a possible D gene (6 bases). V dropped 1 base and J dropped 5 bases, with 20 bases sitting between them. CDR1 is MNHNS and CDR2 is SASEGT in the germline V gene. This CDR3 region has 17 residues. The CDR3 reads CASSEEILGGATETQYF. For the CDR3, the DNA is TGTGCCAGCAGTGAAGAAATCCTCGGAGGGGCTACGGAGACCCAGTACTTC.

In its sample, this clonotype was seen many times. V usage is TRBV4-2 and J usage is TRBJ2-2, with 11 positions matching TRBD2. This CDR3 has 19 residues. Germline V lookup: CDR1 LGHNA, CDR2 YNFKEQ. The V and J ends lost 0 bases and 7 bases, in that order; junction bases with no gene match: 13. The CDR3 DNA reads as TGTGCCAGCAGCCAAGATATCGGGACTAGCGGTCAAGGTGGCGGGGAGCTGTTTTTT. Translating it yields CASSQDIGTSGQGGGELFF.

This clonotype was picked up many times. The chain links TRBV5-4 to TRBJ1-5; no reliable D call. The ends were cut back, 0 bases at V and 0 bases at J, with 7 bases in the middle. The CDR3 has 15 residues. CDR1 and CDR2 (germline): SGHNT, YYREEE (reference sequence). This CDR3 is CASSLDGYSNQPQHF. In nucleotides, the CDR3 is TGTGCCAGCAGCTTGGACGGCTATAGCAATCAGCCCCAGCATTTT.

Comments on this clonotype: Given a much more abundant clone one base away, this may be a read error. The gene calls are TRBV10-3 and TRBJ2-5; 7 positions match TRBD1. The CDR3 loop spans 13 amino acids. V lost 6 bases and J lost 4; bases outside the gene matches: 5. Germline CDR1 reads ENHRY; CDR2 reads SYGVKD. The CDR3 nucleotides read TGTGCCATCAGCCGGACAGGACTAGAGACCCAGTACTTC. Translated, it gives CAISRTGLETQYF.

The chain carries TRBV30 and TRBJ1-5; D gene uncertain. The CDR3 contains 12 residues. Germline V CDR1 and CDR2: GTSNPN, SVGIG (reference sequence). The ends were cut back, 1 base at V and 3 bases at J, with 4 bases in the middle. This chain's CDR3 is CAWSDDNQPQHF. CDR3 nucleotide sequence: TGTGCCTGGAGTGACGACAATCAGCCCCAGCATTTT. Using reference TRBV30 and TRBJ1-5 for the parts outside the CDR3, the full variable domain is SQTIHQWPATLVQPVGSPLSLECTVEGTSNPNLYWYRQAAGRGLQLLFYSVGIGQISSEVPQNLSASRPQDRQFILSSKKLLLSDSGFYLCAWSDDNQPQHFGDGTRLSIL.

This clonotype was found many times. This chain connects TRBV4-3 to TRBJ2-1; D remains ambiguous. The V gene's germline CDR1 is LGHNA and CDR2 YSLEER. The CDR3 runs to 15 residues. The V gene lost 1 base and the J gene lost 0 bases, with 7 bases spanning the gap. CDR3: CASSQVAASYNEQFF. CDR3 nucleotide sequence: TGCGCCAGCAGCCAAGTTGCGGCCTCCTACAATGAGCAGTTCTTC.

The sample holds many counts of this clonotype. The chain uses TRBV6-5 and TRBJ2-7; D uncertain. V dropped 2 bases and J dropped 6 bases, with 8 bases sitting between them. The CDR3 covers 12 residues. Germline-derived CDR1 and CDR2 are MNHEY and SVGAGI. The CDR3 nucleotides read TGTGCCAGCAGTTACGGTGCGAGCGAGCAGTACTTC. This sequence encodes CASSYGASEQYF.

The CDR3: CASSSTGNVRLEQYF. DNA for the CDR3: TGTGCCAGCAGCTCCACAGGGAATGTTAGGCTGGAGCAGTACTTC. The chain carries TRBV5-5 and TRBJ2-7; D may be TRBD1 (6 bases). V gave up 3 bases and J gave up 7 bases, with 20 bases separating them. The CDR3 extends over 15 amino acids. In germline, CDR1 is SGHKS, CDR2 YYEKEE (reference sequence).

For this clonotype: With a much larger clone just one base away, this may be a read error. The rearrangement uses TRBV6-1 and TRBJ2-2, with no clear D. The germline CDR1 and CDR2 sequences are MNHNS and SASEGT. V gave up 6 bases and J gave up 0 bases, with 11 bases separating them. The CDR3 is 15 residues long. In DNA, the CDR3 is TGTGCCAGCAGGTCGGATTCTCCGAACACCGGGGAGCTGTTTTTT. Protein: CASRSDSPNTGELFF.

The chain combines TRBV30 with TRBJ1-1; 7 positions match TRBD1. With V trimmed by 3 bases and J by 1 base, 2 bases remained unmatched. Looked up from germline, CDR1 is GTSNPN and CDR2 is SVGIG (reference sequence). The CDR3 consists of 13 residues. CDR3 amino acids: CAWSRQGNTEAFF. For the CDR3, the DNA is TGTGCCTGGAGCCGACAGGGGAACACTGAAGCTTTCTTT. The complete variable domain, with remaining parts taken from reference TRBV30 and TRBJ1-1, reads SQTIHQWPATLVQPVGSPLSLECTVEGTSNPNLYWYRQAAGRGLQLLFYSVGIGQISSEVPQNLSASRPQDRQFILSSKKLLLSDSGFYLCAWSRQGNTEAFFGQGTRLTVV.

This clonotype has ten or more counts. The chain combines TRBV11-2 with TRBJ2-3; 9 nucleotides line up with TRBD2. The germline CDR1 and CDR2 sequences are SGHAT and FQNNGV. V shed 0 bases, J shed 2 bases, and the junction held 9 bases outside the gene matches. This CDR3 is built from 18 residues. CDR3 coding DNA: TGTGCCAGCAGCTTAGAATCTCCCCTAGCGGGAACCACAGATACGCAGTATTTT. Its translation: CASSLESPLAGTTDTQYF.

Concerning this clonotype: The CDR3 carries no conserved terminal phenylalanine or tryptophan, so it likely arises from a read error. The DNA is left out, because the CDR3 cannot be placed on it with certainty; the CDR3 is given as TCRdb lists it. The chain employs TRBV10-3 and TRBJ2-7; the DNA was not compared with TRBD1, the D call given in the table. Germline lookup yields CDR1 ENHRY and CDR2 SYGVKD. The CDR3 spans 16 residues, counting both ends. The CDR3 loop reads CAISESRTGTIYEHYL.

The chain joins TRBV6-6 to TRBJ2-7; the match to TRBD2 covers 9 bases. Germline trimming cut 5 bases from V and 6 bases from J; bases unmatched to any gene: 8. This CDR3 contains 14 residues. Germline assignment: CDR1 MNHNY and CDR2 SVGAGI (reference sequence). CDR3 bases: TGTGCCAGCAGTAGGGCGGGAGGGGAAGGCGAGCAGTACTTC. Translated, it gives CASSRAGGEGEQYF.

The V gene is TRBV4-1, the J gene TRBJ1-1, with D perhaps TRBD1 (5 bases). The CDR3 is made up of 15 amino acids. CDR1 is MGHRA and CDR2 is YSYEKL in the germline V gene. Trimming pared 0 bases from V and 1 base from J, leaving 9 bases between. The DNA for the CDR3 is TGCGCCAGCAGCCAAGATCAGGGAACGAACACTGAAGCTTTCTTT. Protein sequence: CASSQDQGTNTEAFF.

Notes on this clonotype: A read error may produce the germline difference seen at one junction end. The chain recombines TRBV6-2 or TRBV6-3 with TRBJ1-2; D unresolved. The CDR3 contains 12 residues. CDR1 is MNHEY, CDR2 SVGEGT, per germline. The CDR3 DNA follows: TGTGCCAGCAACGGCCCCAACTATGGCTGCACCTTC. This gives the protein CASNGPNYGCTF.

This clonotype was detected only a few times. The chain carries TRBV28 and TRBJ2-7; D gene uncertain. CDR3 length equals 12 residues. CDR1 and CDR2 from the germline V gene are MDHEN and SYDVKM. V was trimmed by 2 bases and J by 6 bases, leaving 8 bases between them. Written as DNA, the CDR3 is TGTGCCAGCAGTTTAAACCAGCTCGAGCAGTACTTC. Amino acid sequence: CASSLNQLEQYF.

This chain connects TRBV6-5 to TRBJ2-3, with TRBD1 matching 8 bases. J gave up 6 bases and V 6 bases, and 17 bases lay outside the gene matches. CDR1 is MNHEY and CDR2 is SVGAGI in the germline V gene. This CDR3 region has 17 residues. CDR3 DNA sequence: TGTGCCAGCAGCCTAGGGGCAGGGGGCGGATATATGGATACGCAGTATTTT. This sequence encodes CASSLGAGGGYMDTQYF.

As for this clonotype: At one end, the junction sequence differs from germline, possibly due to a read error. The chain employs TRBV7-9 and TRBJ1-5; TRBD1 is a possible D gene (5 bases). Germline CDR1 SEHNR, CDR2 FQNEAQ (reference sequence). The CDR3 runs to 16 residues. The chain's CDR3 is CVSSLLAEGVNQPQHF. The CDR3 region has the DNA TGCGTCAGCAGCTTACTCGCGGAAGGGGTCAATCAGCCCCAGCATTTT.

Of note for this clonotype: A read error may account for a junction end that differs from germline. The CDR3 protein is CASSQNSLSCEPFF. CDR3 DNA: TGTGCCAGCAGCCAAAACAGCCTTTCGTGTGAACCTTTCTTT. The chain employs TRBV11-2 and TRBJ1-1; D ambiguous. Germline CDR1 SGHAT, CDR2 FQNNGV. The CDR3 contains 14 residues.